This is a list of T cell receptor beta chains from one sample in a study of control samples from healthy donors and cancer patients. Assay used: immunoSEQ multiplex PCR; TCRdb lists only in-frame clones, some missing. The sample has 80,000 to 100,000 clones, about 80% seen once. The specimen sequenced was blood. Source of these receptors: a woman under 40 in good health. CDR3s include the opening cysteine and the closing phenylalanine or tryptophan. Each record gives: V gene, D gene, J gene, clone size, CDR3 protein, CDR3 DNA. D genes are given only for firm matches. Size is stated for part of the rows, as once, few or many counts, or as a class when the clone is expanded.

>TRBV7-2|TRBD1|TRBJ1-3|NA
CASSLAADRAGNTIYF
TGTGCCAGCAGCTTAGCGGCGGACAGGGCTGGAAACACCATATATTTT
>TRBV30|TRBD1|TRBJ1-6|NA
CAWSVKGTGVSYNSPLHF
TGTGCCTGGAGTGTAAAGGGGACAGGGGTATCCTATAATTCACCCCTCCACTTT
>TRBV7-9|NA|TRBJ2-7|NA
CASSSPWDDEQYF
TGTGCCAGCAGCTCTCCTTGGGACGACGAGCAGTACTTC
>TRBV5-8|TRBD2|TRBJ2-7|NA
CASTPGGAGSYEQYF
TGTGCCAGCACCCCCGGGGGGGCAGGTTCCTACGAGCAGTACTTC
>TRBV5-5|NA|TRBJ2-1|NA
CASSLGDWVANEQFF
TGTGCCAGCAGCTTGGGAGACTGGGTAGCGAATGAGCAGTTCTTC
>TRBV30|TRBD1|TRBJ2-7|once
CAGRGQLSYEQYF
TGTGCCGGAAGGGGACAGCTCTCCTACGAGCAGTACTTC
>TRBV9|TRBD2|TRBJ2-3|few
CASSVASGGFSTDTQYF
TGTGCCAGCAGCGTAGCTAGCGGGGGCTTTTCCACAGATACGCAGTATTTT
>TRBV13|NA|TRBJ2-3|NA
CASSLEGTQYF
TGTGCCAGCAGCTTAGAAGGTACGCAGTATTTT
>TRBV18|NA|TRBJ1-1|NA
CASSLQTDTEAFF
TGTGCCAGCTCCCTTCAGACAGACACTGAAGCTTTCTTT
>TRBV19|NA|TRBJ2-1|NA
CASSITVDNEQFF
TGTGCCAGTAGTATAACGGTAGACAATGAGCAGTTCTTC
>TRBV4-1|NA|TRBJ2-7|NA
CASSQEGGAGEHEQYF
TGCGCCAGCAGCCAAGAAGGAGGGGCAGGGGAACACGAGCAGTACTTC
>TRBV5-5|NA|TRBJ1-2|few
CASSLAFGLYGYTF
TGTGCCAGCAGCTTGGCGTTCGGTTTATATGGCTACACCTTC
>TRBV18|NA|TRBJ2-1|NA
CASSRTPGTGNNEQFF
TGTGCCAGCTCACGCACCCCCGGGACGGGTAACAATGAGCAGTTCTTC
>TRBV27|TRBD1|TRBJ1-5|once
CASSKRTGYGNQPQHF
TGTGCCAGCAGTAAACGGACAGGGTATGGTAATCAGCCCCAGCATTTT
>TRBV7-2|NA|TRBJ1-6|NA
CASTSSPSGSPLHF
TGTGCCAGCACCTCTTCTCCTTCGGGTTCACCCCTCCACTTT
>TRBV19|TRBD1|TRBJ1-2|NA
CASSIGTGALYGYTF
TGTGCCAGTAGTATAGGCACAGGGGCACTCTATGGCTACACCTTC
>TRBV9|NA|TRBJ1-5|NA
CASSGGDLRKPQHF
TGTGCCAGCAGCGGGGGGGACTTGCGAAAGCCCCAGCATTTT
>TRBV9|NA|TRBJ2-3|NA
CASSVSGSSTDTQYF
TGTGCCAGCAGCGTATCAGGGTCATCCACAGATACGCAGTATTTT